A selection of T cell receptor beta chains follows, all from one sample in a study of blood T cells in healthy people across ages. TCRdb reprocessed the 5' RACE reads with MiXCR, giving one entry per CDR3 protein. This table has roughly 1,300,000 distinct CDR3 sequences, around 59% appearing once. The material sequenced was blood. The receptors stem from a man between 18 and 35 years old in good health. Each CDR3 is given with its conserved first and last residue. A D gene is named only where the DNA matches it firmly. A clone size is listed for some rows: how often the clone was seen (once, few, many), or a class if it is expanded.

v_call,j_call,clone_size,d_call,cdr3_nt,cdr3_aa
TRBV12-3/TRBV12-4,TRBJ2-7,.,.,TGTGCCAGCAGTTTCCACACCTACGAGCAGTACTTC,CASSFHTYEQYF
TRBV6-1,TRBJ2-5,once,TRBD1,TGTGCCAGCAGTAACCTGGACAGGACCCAAGAGACCCAGTACTTC,CASSNLDRTQETQYF
TRBV7-2,TRBJ2-1,.,.,TGTGCCAGCAGCTTAGTTTGGGACCCGGGAAATGAGCAGTTCTTC,CASSLVWDPGNEQFF
TRBV7-9,TRBJ2-3,.,.,TGTGCCAGCAGCTCTGGGGCGAGTGTGTTAGGCACAGATACGCAGTATTTT,CASSSGASVLGTDTQYF
TRBV7-2,TRBJ2-3,.,.,TGTGCCAGCAGCTTAGTAGGCAGGGCGTCCACAGATACGCAGTATTTT,CASSLVGRASTDTQYF
TRBV10-3,TRBJ2-3,.,TRBD1,TGTGCCATCAGTCCCGGGACAGGGTTGACAGATACGCAGTATTTT,CAISPGTGLTDTQYF
TRBV5-6,TRBJ1-2,.,TRBD1,TGTGCCAGCATCATACAGGGGACGGACTATGGCTACACCTTC,CASIIQGTDYGYTF
TRBV3-1,TRBJ1-2,.,.,TGTGCCAGCAGCCCCTTCGGGGGCAGGAACTATGGCTACACCTTC,CASSPFGGRNYGYTF
TRBV4-1,TRBJ2-5,few,TRBD1,TGCGCCAGCAGCCAAGAACAGGGGGGATACGGTCGGGAGACCCAGTACTTC,CASSQEQGGYGRETQYF
TRBV4-3,TRBJ2-7,few,TRBD2,TGCGCCAGCAGCCAAATAGCGGGGGGGCAGTACGAGCAGTACTTC,CASSQIAGGQYEQYF
TRBV5-1,TRBJ2-2,.,.,TGCGCCACCAACAGGTTGTCGAGCACCGGGGAGCTGTTTTTT,CATNRLSSTGELFF
TRBV27,TRBJ2-7,once,.,TGTGCCAGCAGTCCTTCGCCAGGGGACCCCTACGAGCAGTACTTC,CASSPSPGDPYEQYF
TRBV20-1,TRBJ2-7,.,TRBD2,TGCAGTGCTAGAGATCCGCCTAGCGGGTACTACGAGCAGTACTTC,CSARDPPSGYYEQYF